This paragraph reports one TCR beta chain. Its antigen is not identified. This sample was taken from a study of shared clonotypes between healthy human individuals. Study results and caveats: For naive CD4 cells, roughly 5% of clonotypes were shared across a handful of donors.

The method was immunoSEQ multiplex PCR; TCRdb's version includes in-frame clones alone and lacks a portion of them. This table has approximately 940,000 clones, over 60% appearing once. The study drew its donors from healthy HIV-negative adults without recent acute infections or vaccinations. V shed 7 bases, J shed 7 bases, and the junction held 2 bases outside the gene matches. Germline-derived CDR1 and CDR2 are SNHLY and FYNNEI. The CDR3 consists of 13 residues. The sequence was collected from a man younger than 35 in good health. Sequencing input: memory CD4+ T cells sorted from blood. Subset indicated: CD45RA-negative fraction. The V gene is TRBV2, the J gene TRBJ1-4; 11 positions match TRBD1. The CDR3 region has the DNA TGTGCCAGCAATGGACAGGGGGCTGAAAAACTGTTTTTT. It yields the protein CASNGQGAEKLFF.